The T cell receptor (beta chain) described here comes from a study of cytomegalovirus exposure and HLA in healthy donors (dated by TCRdb to about 2017). In terms of the full investigation: An earlier analysis of about 530 of the donors reported approximately 280 Gb of sequence data and some 110 million unique TCR beta sequences obtained from some 200 million T cells. Among about 370 genotyped donors of the cohort, an average of roughly 230,000 unique TCR beta nucleotide sequences was sequenced per donor, of which about 18% were non-productive. A separate validation cohort of 100 to 150 different subjects was used in addition to the roughly 640-subject first cohort. To decide whether each TCR beta V gene segment behaved as functional or pseudogenic, an earlier analysis of some 600 of the donors relied on high-throughput TCR beta sequencing. The T cell repertoires of under 750 subjects were profiled by immunosequencing and related to cytomegalovirus serostatus. Typing coverage varied by locus: roughly 629-630 donors for A, B, C, DRB1 and DQB1; approximately 500 for DQA1; over 600 for DPA1; around 450 for DPB1. Because of strong linkage in the cohort, a handful of DR-DQ haplotypes were treated as single units for association and clustering. Among the roughly 370 genotyped donors, approximately 81% belonged to the genetic ancestry cluster associated with self-reported Caucasian donors. A later genetic analysis used genome-wide SNP genotypes for about 55% of the 666 donors, treating that subset as a discovery cohort. The study aimed to test whether cataloging public T cell receptors could reveal signatures of past pathogen exposure. To study patterns of TCR occurrence, a later analysis re-analyzed previously published TCR beta repertoires from 700 or so donors and added high-resolution HLA genotyping. The study combined high-throughput TCR immunosequencing, statistical association of individual TCRs with disease status, and machine learning to predict cytomegalovirus infection status. Rather than using new phenotypic data, the later analysis identified candidate immune exposures from TCR beta sequences and from how often those sequences occurred across donors. Class I and class II HLA loci were covered by the typing at four-digit resolution. Every discovery cohort repertoire had been produced on one sequencing platform. An early release that covered about 640 HLA-typed donors contained approximately 290 gigabases of sequencing data and tens of millions of unique TCR sequences. Donor age, sex, ethnicity and CMV serostatus were collected together with the repertoire data.

Preparation of the library involved the immunoSEQ multiplex PCR assay. The multiplex PCR relied on a mix of 60 forward primers for TCR Vbeta segments and 13 reverse primers for TCR Jbeta segments. The CDR3 region of rearranged TCR beta genes was amplified from genomic DNA by a multiplex PCR assay. On the Illumina HiSeq System, the amplified TCR beta libraries were sequenced as 87-base-pair reads. Regarding the original processing steps: In a later analysis, tens of millions of unique TCR beta chains were counted across the approximately 620 repertoires, and roughly 11 million of these chains were shared by at least two donors. A nearest-neighbor algorithm error-corrected the raw reads and collapsed the reads into unique sequences, merging closely related sequences to remove PCR and sequencing errors. Alignment of CDR3 sequences to IMGT reference sequences was used to assign V, D and J gene segments. For a sequence to be retained, a match of at least six nucleotides to both a V gene segment and a J gene segment was required. A rearrangement was called productive if the CDR3 had no stop codons and remained in frame with V and J, and every other rearrangement was called non-productive. CDR3 was defined according to IMGT convention as the region running from the second conserved V-encoded cysteine to the conserved J-encoded phenylalanine. In an earlier analysis of 500 to 650 of the donors, sequences lacking an unambiguous match to a single V gene segment were excluded. In an earlier analysis of roughly 600 of the donors, a V segment was called functional when productive rearrangements were above 56.7%, and segregating when the standard deviation between donors exceeded 5%. A statistical classification framework was built to diagnose cytomegalovirus status from the catalog of TCR beta chain sequences. In a later analysis, TCR nucleotide sequences were compared against IMGT/GENE-DB human TR gene sequences so that V and J genes could be assigned. Using the TCRdist pipeline, a later analysis assigned CDR3 sequences along with most-parsimonious VDJ recombination scenarios. In a later analysis, each TCR beta chain was defined by its CDR3 amino acid sequence together with its V-gene family, and reads without a unique V-gene family were excluded. To address suspected cross-contamination and a sequencing artifact, a later analysis removed around 600 highly shared, low-generation-probability nucleotide sequences. A later analysis calculated a clonal expansion index for each public chain from normalized within-repertoire ranks of inferred template counts. In a later analysis, generation probabilities were computed using a VDJ recombination model fitted to out-of-frame rearrangements, and the results were checked against IGoR. In a later analysis, hypergeometric tests were used to score TCR-TCR, TCR-HLA and TCR-CMV co-occurrence, with a repertoire-size bias correction applied to TCR pairs. A later analysis estimated false discovery rates by permuting HLA or CMV assignments 20 times. In a later analysis, co-occurring TCRs were grouped with DBSCAN, and TCRdist sequence similarity was added when clustering was performed within HLA-allele-positive subsets. Repertoires with fewer than 30,000 or more than 120,000 public chains were left out of co-occurrence clustering, as were about 5 repertoires with anomalous nucleotide sharing. In TCRdb, the immuneACCESS table is reduced to in-frame sequences with V and J assigned. These tables do not hold every clone; where another copy was compared, an unresolved V gene accounts for under half, and the others remain unexplained. V, J and clone size reflect that table, while D and trimming were determined from the DNA. This sample holds some 120,000 clones; around three quarters were observed only once. Clones ranked in the top ten supply 10% to 11% of the sample.

Paper-wide results and their limitations: In a later analysis, TCR association rates were found to vary across HLA loci, with the most associated TCRs seen for DRB1 alleles and the fewest for HLA-C alleles. In a later genetic analysis, a missense DCLRE1C variant was associated with V-gene and J-gene trimming of TCR beta chains, and the association was replicated in an independent cohort. Linkage disequilibrium might explain the correlated functional status among segregating V segments, but an unknown experimental factor could not be excluded. This cohort had only TCR beta chains sequenced, and the lack of alpha or paired-chain data limited which features could be detected. In a later genetic analysis, fewer N-insertions in productive TCRs were reported among donors in an Asian-associated ancestry cluster than the roughly 640-donor mean. The classifier was reported to diagnose cytomegalovirus status with high specificity and sensitivity in both the original cohort and the validation cohort. In a later analysis, HLA-associated TCR beta chains were found to be more clonally expanded and to have lower generation probabilities than equally common non-associated chains. In a later analysis, 16,951 TCR beta sequences were associated with specific HLA alleles at a false discovery rate of 0.05. Some IMGT-functional V segments, including TRBV6-2 and TRBV6-3, could not be distinguished by the 87-base-pair reads and were therefore excluded. The study gave a list of under 200 TCR beta chains associated with cytomegalovirus. In vitro tests confirmed that a few of the cytomegalovirus-associated TCR beta chains recognize cytomegalovirus antigens. A further reported finding was that TCR beta sequences accurately predicted the HLA-A and HLA-B alleles for most subjects in the first cohort. Presence/absence analyses assumed roughly uniform sequencing depth across donors, an assumption that may not hold. Broadly in line with IMGT annotations, most TCR beta V segments showed up in productive rearrangements about 87% or about 30% of the time in an earlier analysis of approximately 640 of the donors. According to a later analysis, most CMV-associated TCR beta chains appeared to be HLA-restricted, and the HLA associations seemed to be driven largely by CMV exposure. A later analysis reported that several top co-occurrence clusters appeared linked to parvovirus B19, influenza, CMV and Epstein-Barr virus. A group of highly shared sequence variants was considered likely to be a technical artifact of the sequencing pipeline. When HLA alleles, especially DR and DQ, strongly co-occurred, attributing TCR associations to individual alleles was difficult. Fewer than 20 rarely observed V segments, including chromosome 9 orphons, were excluded from the earlier analysis of some 590 of the donors because counts were too low. Most TCR sequences were observed very rarely across donors, whereas some public TCRs were present in many individuals. Because some donors lacked HLA typing at each locus, the association tests relied only on the typed subset. CMV serostatus was the only immune exposure information available for the cohort. The authors suggested that the approach could potentially be generalized to other disease states and immunological phenotypes.

Notes on this clone: Its antigen specificity is not known. The record has no base qualities; no much larger clone is one base away.

V is cut back by 1 base and J by 4 bases, with 2 bases in the junction unmatched. Based on the germline V gene (reference sequence), the CDR1 and CDR2 sequences are LNHDA and SQIVND. The CDR3 spans 15 residues, from the cysteine through the phenylalanine. The entry retains the CDR3 DNA only, 45 bases that are in frame from base 1. In total, just over 650 healthy bone marrow donors made up the cohort. Cohort members were all nominally healthy when sampled, although unrecorded immune exposures were likely present. The donor tested CMV seropositive, placing the donor among the roughly 270 seropositive members of the cohort. A peripheral blood sample was collected from each donor, and TCR beta sequencing was performed on peripheral blood mononuclear cells. The Qiagen DNeasy Blood Extraction Kit was used to extract genomic DNA from the blood cell samples.

The origin of this receptor is a man between 40 and 49 years old in good health and CMV-seropositive. The rearranged segments are TRBV19 and TRBJ2-3, with 10 bases matching TRBD2. Material for sequencing was PBMCs. The DNA reads TGTGCCAGTAGTATAGGGACTAGCGGTGCAGATACGCAGTATTTT. This encodes CASSIGTSGADTQYF.